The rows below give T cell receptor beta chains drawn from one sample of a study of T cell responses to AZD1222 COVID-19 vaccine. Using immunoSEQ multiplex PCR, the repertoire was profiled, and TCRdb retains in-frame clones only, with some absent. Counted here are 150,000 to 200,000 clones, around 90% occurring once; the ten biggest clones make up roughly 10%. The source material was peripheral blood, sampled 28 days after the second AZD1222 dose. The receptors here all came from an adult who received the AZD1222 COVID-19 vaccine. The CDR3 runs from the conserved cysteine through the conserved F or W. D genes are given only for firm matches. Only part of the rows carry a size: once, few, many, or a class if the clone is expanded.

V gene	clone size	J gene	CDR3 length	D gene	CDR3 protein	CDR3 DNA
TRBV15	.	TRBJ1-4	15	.	CATSTYREGDEKLFF	TGTGCCACCAGCACCTACAGGGAAGGTGATGAAAAACTGTTTTTT
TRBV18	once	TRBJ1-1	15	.	CASSPITNMNTEAFF	TGTGCCAGCTCACCGATTACTAACATGAACACTGAAGCTTTCTTT
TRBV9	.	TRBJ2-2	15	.	CASSVGWGNTGELFF	TGTGCCAGCAGCGTAGGGTGGGGGAACACCGGGGAGCTGTTTTTT
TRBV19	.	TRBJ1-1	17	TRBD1	CASSSPRTGRWNTEAFF	TGTGCCAGTAGTTCCCCTAGGACAGGGAGATGGAACACTGAAGCTTTCTTT
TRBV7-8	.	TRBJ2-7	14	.	CASSLVAMGYEQYF	TGTGCCAGCAGCTTAGTAGCAATGGGCTACGAGCAGTACTTC
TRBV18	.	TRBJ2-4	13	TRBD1	CASSPGTGGIQYF	TGTGCCAGCTCTCCGGGGACAGGGGGAATTCAGTACTTC
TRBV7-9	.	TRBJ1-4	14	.	CASSLGTANEKLFF	TGTGCCAGCAGCTTAGGGACAGCTAATGAAAAACTGTTTTTT
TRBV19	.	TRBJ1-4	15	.	CATTDSGATNEKLFF	TGTGCCACCACCGATTCGGGGGCAACTAATGAAAAACTGTTTTTT
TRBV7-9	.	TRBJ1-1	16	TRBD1	CASSLGGRQGTTEAFF	TGTGCCAGCAGCTTAGGGGGGAGACAGGGGACCACTGAAGCTTTCTTT
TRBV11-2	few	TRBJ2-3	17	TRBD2	CASSFSGGAGFGDTQYF	TGTGCCAGCAGCTTTAGCGGGGGGGCAGGTTTTGGAGATACGCAGTATTTT
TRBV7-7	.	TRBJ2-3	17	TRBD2	CASSLGRGASGTDTQYF	TGTGCCAGCAGCTTAGGGCGGGGGGCGAGCGGCACAGATACGCAGTATTTT
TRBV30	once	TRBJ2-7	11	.	CAWSVLDEQYF	TGTGCCTGGAGTGTTCTCGACGAGCAGTACTTC
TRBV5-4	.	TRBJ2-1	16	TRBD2	CASTTKLAGSYNEQFF	TGTGCCAGCACCACGAAGTTAGCGGGGAGCTACAATGAGCAGTTCTTC
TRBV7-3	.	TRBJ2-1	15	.	CASSLNAGLGEEQFF	TGTGCCAGCAGCTTAAACGCCGGACTGGGCGAAGAGCAGTTCTTC
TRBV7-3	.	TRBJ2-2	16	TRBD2	CASSARLAGGHESLFF	TGTGCCAGCAGCGCCCGACTAGCGGGGGGCCACGAATCACTGTTTTTT
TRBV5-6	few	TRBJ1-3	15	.	CASSLVAGKGNTIYF	TGTGCCAGCAGCTTGGTGGCAGGGAAAGGAAACACCATATATTTT
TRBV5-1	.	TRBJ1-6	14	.	CASSLGQGSSPLHF	TGCGCCAGCAGCTTGGGGCAGGGCAGTTCACCCCTCCACTTT
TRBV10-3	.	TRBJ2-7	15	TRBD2	CAISEGGVTHSEQYF	TGTGCCATCAGTGAGGGGGGGGTTACCCACTCCGAGCAGTACTTC
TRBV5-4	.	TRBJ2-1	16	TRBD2	CASSQNLAGVGNEQFF	TGTGCCAGCAGCCAGAATCTAGCGGGGGTGGGGAATGAGCAGTTCTTC
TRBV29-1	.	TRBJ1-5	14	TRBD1	CSVNTGGGNQPQHF	TGCAGCGTTAATACAGGGGGCGGCAATCAGCCCCAGCATTTT
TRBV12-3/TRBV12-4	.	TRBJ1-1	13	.	CASRFYMNTEAFF	TGTGCCAGCAGATTCTATATGAACACTGAAGCTTTCTTT
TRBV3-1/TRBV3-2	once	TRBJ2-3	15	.	CASSLTGTSDGTQYF	TGTGCCAGCAGCCTTACTGGGACATCCGATGGTACGCAGTATTTT
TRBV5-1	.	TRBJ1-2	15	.	CASIGGPFTNYGYTF	TGCGCCAGCATCGGGGGGCCCTTCACTAACTATGGCTACACCTTC
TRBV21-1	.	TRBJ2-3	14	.	CASSKATGTDTQYF	TGTGCCAGCAGCAAAGCCACAGGAACAGATACGCAGTATTTT
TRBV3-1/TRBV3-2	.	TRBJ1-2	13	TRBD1	CASSLTGFDGYTF	TGTGCCAGCAGCTTGACAGGGTTTGACGGCTACACCTTC
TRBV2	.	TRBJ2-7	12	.	CASSRDNYEQYF	TGTGCCAGCAGCCGGGACAACTACGAGCAGTACTTC
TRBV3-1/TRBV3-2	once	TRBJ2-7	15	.	CASSQGSGPAYEQYF	TGTGCCAGCAGCCAAGGGTCGGGGCCAGCCTACGAGCAGTACTTC
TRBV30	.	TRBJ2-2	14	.	CAWSAHRNTGELFF	TGTGCCTGGAGTGCCCACAGGAACACCGGGGAGCTGTTTTTT
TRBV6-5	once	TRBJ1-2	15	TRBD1	CASSHNRGLRYGYTF	TGTGCCAGCAGTCATAACAGGGGGCTTCGCTATGGCTACACCTTC
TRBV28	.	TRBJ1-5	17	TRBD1	CASRPGQGPYSNQPQHF	TGTGCCAGCAGGCCGGGACAGGGGCCTTATAGCAATCAGCCCCAGCATTTT
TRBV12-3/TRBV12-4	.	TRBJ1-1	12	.	CASQLGDGKAFF	TGTGCCAGTCAGCTGGGGGACGGGAAAGCTTTCTTT
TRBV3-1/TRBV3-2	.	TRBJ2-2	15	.	CASSQGSVEVGELFF	TGTGCCAGCAGCCAGGGGAGCGTAGAGGTCGGGGAGCTGTTTTTT
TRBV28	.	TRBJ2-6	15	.	CASRRQIAGANVLTF	TGTGCCAGCAGGCGACAGATAGCTGGGGCCAACGTCCTGACTTTC
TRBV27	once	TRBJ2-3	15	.	CASTLRNRNTDTQYF	TGTGCCAGCACCCTAAGGAACAGGAACACAGATACGCAGTATTTT
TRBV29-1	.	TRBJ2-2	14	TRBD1	CSVAEGARTGELFF	TGCAGCGTTGCCGAGGGGGCGCGGACCGGGGAGCTGTTTTTT
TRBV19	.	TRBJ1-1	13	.	CATGHTMNTEAFF	TGTGCCACGGGACATACCATGAACACTGAAGCTTTCTTT
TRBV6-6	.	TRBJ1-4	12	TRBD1	CASTHKGALVFF	TGTGCCAGCACCCACAAGGGGGCCCTGGTGTTTTTT
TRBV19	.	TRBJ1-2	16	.	CASSIETFSGGGGYTF	TGTGCCAGTAGTATAGAGACATTCTCAGGCGGCGGTGGCTACACCTTC
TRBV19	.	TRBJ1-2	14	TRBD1	CASSIGRDSYGYTF	TGTGCCAGTAGTATAGGCCGGGACAGCTATGGCTACACCTTC
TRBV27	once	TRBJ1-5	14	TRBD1	CASSRDRGSQPQHF	TGTGCCAGCAGCAGGGACAGGGGCAGTCAGCCCCAGCATTTT
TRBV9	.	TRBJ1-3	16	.	CASSVDGQSSGNTIYF	TGTGCCAGCAGCGTAGATGGACAGAGCTCTGGAAACACCATATATTTT
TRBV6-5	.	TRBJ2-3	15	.	CASRPLALSTDTQYF	TGTGCCAGCAGACCCCTAGCGCTTAGCACAGATACGCAGTATTTT
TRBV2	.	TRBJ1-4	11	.	CASSYSEKLFF	TGTGCCAGCAGTTACAGCGAAAAACTGTTTTTT
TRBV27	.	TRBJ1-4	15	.	CASSPDYATNEKLFF	TGTGCCAGCAGCCCCGATTATGCAACTAATGAAAAACTGTTTTTT
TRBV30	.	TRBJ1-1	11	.	CAWSVGGEAFF	TGTGCCTGGAGTGTAGGGGGGGAAGCTTTCTTT
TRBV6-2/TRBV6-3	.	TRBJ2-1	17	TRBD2	CASSYSGLAGGYNEQFF	TGTGCCAGCAGTTACTCTGGACTAGCGGGGGGGTACAATGAGCAGTTCTTC
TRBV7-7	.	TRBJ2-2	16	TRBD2	CASSSKRGANTGELFF	TGTGCTAGCAGCTCTAAGCGGGGGGCTAACACCGGGGAGCTGTTTTTT
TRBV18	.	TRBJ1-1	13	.	CASSPQPSPEAFF	TGTGCCAGCTCACCCCAACCGTCCCCTGAAGCTTTCTTT
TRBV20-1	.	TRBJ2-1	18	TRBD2	CSASGLAGAPSSYNEQFF	TGCAGTGCAAGTGGTCTAGCGGGGGCCCCGAGCTCCTACAATGAGCAGTTCTTC
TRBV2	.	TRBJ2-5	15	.	CASSPSRGAIETQYF	TGTGCCAGCAGCCCAAGCCGGGGGGCCATTGAGACCCAGTACTTC
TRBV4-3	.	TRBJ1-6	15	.	CASSQDPGANSPLHF	TGCGCCAGCAGCCAAGATCCGGGAGCTAATTCACCCCTCCACTTT
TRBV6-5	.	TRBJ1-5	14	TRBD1	CASSRQGFDQPQHF	TGTGCCAGCAGTCGACAGGGTTTTGATCAGCCCCAGCATTTT
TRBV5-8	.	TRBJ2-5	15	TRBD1	CASSFGTGLQETQYF	TGTGCCAGCAGCTTCGGGACAGGCCTCCAAGAGACCCAGTACTTC
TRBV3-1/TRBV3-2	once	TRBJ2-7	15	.	CASSQAPTSFYEQYF	TGTGCCAGCAGCCAAGCACCCACTAGTTTTTACGAGCAGTACTTC
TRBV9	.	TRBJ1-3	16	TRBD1	CASSAGQVYSGNTIYF	TGTGCCAGCAGCGCGGGACAGGTATACTCTGGAAACACCATATATTTT
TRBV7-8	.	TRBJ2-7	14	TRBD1	CASSARQGAREQYF	TGTGCCAGCAGCGCCCGACAGGGGGCGAGGGAGCAGTACTTC